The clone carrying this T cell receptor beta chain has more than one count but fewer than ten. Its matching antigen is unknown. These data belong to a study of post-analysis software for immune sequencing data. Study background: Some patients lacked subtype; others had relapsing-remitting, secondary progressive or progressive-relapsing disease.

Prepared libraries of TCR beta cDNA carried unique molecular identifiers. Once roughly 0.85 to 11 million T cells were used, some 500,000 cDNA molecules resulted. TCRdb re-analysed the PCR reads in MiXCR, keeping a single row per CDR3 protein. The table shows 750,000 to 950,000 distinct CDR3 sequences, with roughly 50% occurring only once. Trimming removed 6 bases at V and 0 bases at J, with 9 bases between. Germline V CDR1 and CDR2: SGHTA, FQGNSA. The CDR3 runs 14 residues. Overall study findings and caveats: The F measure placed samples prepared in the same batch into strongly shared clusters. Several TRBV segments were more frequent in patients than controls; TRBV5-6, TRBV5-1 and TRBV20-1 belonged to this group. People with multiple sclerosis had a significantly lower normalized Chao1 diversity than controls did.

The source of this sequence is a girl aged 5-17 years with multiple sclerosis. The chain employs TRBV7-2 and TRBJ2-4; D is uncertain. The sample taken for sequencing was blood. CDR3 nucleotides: TGTGCCAGCAGGGGGTCCTTAGCCAAAAACATTCAGTACTTC. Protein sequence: CASRGSLAKNIQYF. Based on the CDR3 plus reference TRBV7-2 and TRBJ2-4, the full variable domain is GAGVSQSPSNKVTEKGKDVELRCDPISGHTALYWYRQSLGQGLEFLIYFQGNSAPDKSGLPSDRFSAERTGGSVSTLTIQRTQQEDSAVYLCASRGSLAKNIQYFGAGTRLSVL.